The 25 T cell receptor beta chains presented below share a single source sample, sequenced in a study of T cell repertoires in cytomegalovirus infection. TCRdb reanalysed the reads using MiXCR and keeps one entry per CDR3 protein. There are about 110,000 distinct CDR3 sequences in the sample; roughly 9.1% occur only once, and around a third lies in the top ten. These receptors lack a known antigen. The sample comprised PBMCs, sequenced either directly or after in vitro stimulation (not recorded which). The receptor set was obtained from a human donor in good health (CMV status not recorded). Some clones in this sample may be carry-over from other donors' samples.

This clonotype was recorded a few times. The chain links TRBV7-2 to TRBJ1-6; the D is unclear. The V end was cut by 6 bases, the J end by 0 bases, with 12 bases between. The germline CDR1 and CDR2 sequences are SGHTA and FQGNSA. CDR3 size: 16 residues. CDR3 in amino acids: CASSNRPSSYNSPLHF. In DNA form, the CDR3 reads TGTGCCAGCAGTAATAGACCGAGCTCCTATAATTCACCCCTCCACTTT.

In its sample, this clonotype was seen many times. V and J are TRBV12-3 or TRBV12-4 and TRBJ1-1, with D unclear. V lost 3 bases to trimming and J lost 7 bases, with 12 bases between them. CDR3 size: 13 residues. Here the CDR3 reads CASSFLTSGEAFF. The CDR3 nucleotides are TGTGCCAGCAGTTTTCTAACTAGTGGTGAAGCTTTCTTT.

This clonotype has a handful of counts. This chain connects TRBV30 to TRBJ2-2; D possibly matches TRBD1 or TRBD2 (5 bases each). This CDR3 spans 12 amino acids. Deletions cut 8 bases from V and 0 bases from J, with 7 bases between. Germline V CDR1 and CDR2: GTSNPN, SVGIG (reference sequence). Written as DNA, the CDR3 is TGTGCCCGGGGACCGAACACCGGGGAGCTGTTTTTT. This encodes CARGPNTGELFF.

This clonotype was recorded a few times. This chain joins TRBV7-2 and TRBJ1-5; no firm D call. This CDR3 spans 12 amino acids. Trimming stripped 1 base from V and 9 bases from J, with 7 bases between. Germline V CDR1 and CDR2: SGHTA, FQGNSA. The CDR3, as DNA: TGTGCCAGCAGCTTAGATGCCATGCCCCAGCATTTT. Protein sequence: CASSLDAMPQHF.

In its sample, this clonotype was seen many times. The V gene is TRBV5-1, the J gene TRBJ2-1, with D perhaps matching TRBD1 (6 bases). The V end lost 2 bases, the J end lost 0 bases, and 15 bases lay between the germline ends. CDR3 size: 17 residues. The germline gives CDR1 SGHRS, CDR2 YFSETQ. The CDR3 sequence is CASSFRGTGSSYNEQFF. For the CDR3, the DNA is TGCGCCAGCAGCTTCAGGGGAACAGGGTCCTCCTACAATGAGCAGTTCTTC. Complete variable domain (other parts from reference TRBV5-1 and TRBJ2-1): KAGVTQTPRYLIKTRGQQVTLSCSPISGHRSVSWYQQTPGQGLQFLFEYFSETQRNKGNFPGRFSGRQFSNSRSEMNVSTLELGDSALYLCASSFRGTGSSYNEQFFGPGTRLTVL.

This clonotype has a count of ten or more. The chain employs TRBV6-2 or TRBV6-3 and TRBJ2-3; D is possibly TRBD1 (6 bases). This CDR3 has 16 amino acids. V was shortened by 0 bases and J by 1 base, with 11 bases between the two germline ends. Per the germline V gene, CDR1 is MNHEY and CDR2 is SVGEGT. The CDR3 coding sequence is TGTGCCAGCAGTTACTCGGGGGCACTACGCACAGATACGCAGTATTTT. This gives the protein CASSYSGALRTDTQYF.

This clonotype was seen only a few times. V usage is TRBV7-2 and J usage is TRBJ1-3; D is unresolved. Germline values: CDR1 SGHTA, CDR2 FQGNSA. Trimming pared 2 bases from V and 4 bases from J, leaving 27 bases between. This CDR3 comprises 20 residues. The CDR3 DNA is TGTGCCAGCAGCTTACGGATGTTAACGGTACAGACCTCTTCGGGAAACACCATATATTTT. Translation: CASSLRMLTVQTSSGNTIYF.

This clonotype was recorded at least ten times. The rearrangement uses TRBV24-1 and TRBJ2-5; 8 bases line up with TRBD1. Germline loops: CDR1 KGHDR, CDR2 SFDVKD. V gave up 4 bases and J gave up 7 bases; unmatched junction bases: 10. The CDR3 has 15 residues. The CDR3 here is CATSDQRQGPRTQYF. The CDR3 nucleotides read TGTGCCACCAGTGACCAGAGACAGGGGCCACGGACCCAGTACTTC.

This clonotype was counted ten times or more. This sequence joins TRBV7-2 and TRBJ2-5; 8 bases align to TRBD1. Germline V gene data show CDR1 as SGHTA and CDR2 as FQGNSA. With V trimmed by 0 bases and J by 7 bases, 13 bases remained unmatched. CDR3 length: 17 residues. CDR3 loop: CASSLADLRQGYGTQYF. The CDR3 nucleotides read TGTGCCAGCAGCTTAGCGGATTTGAGACAGGGGTATGGGACCCAGTACTTC.

This clonotype has a count of ten or more. This chain connects TRBV27 to TRBJ2-4; possible D gene TRBD2, 5 bases. Trimming took 2 bases from V and 6 from J, leaving 5 bases between them. This CDR3 comprises 12 residues. Germline CDR1 reads MNHEY; CDR2 reads SMNVEV (reference sequence). The CDR3 DNA reads TGTGCCAGCAGTTTAGAGGGAAACATTCAGTACTTC. It translates to CASSLEGNIQYF.

This clonotype was counted between two and nine times. In DNA, the CDR3 is TGTGCCAGCAGCCCTACAGGGGGCAATCAGCCCCAGCATTTT. This gives the protein CASSPTGGNQPQHF. V usage is TRBV7-2 and J usage is TRBJ1-5, with TRBD1 matching over 7 bases. This CDR3 is built from 14 residues. Per the germline V gene, CDR1 is SGHTA and CDR2 is FQGNSA. V was clipped by 5 bases and J by 2 bases; unmatched bases: 3.

This chain connects TRBV20-1 to TRBJ1-2, with D unclear. Trimming shortened V by 0 bases and J by 0 bases, and 5 bases separated the two germline ends. Germline CDR1 is DFQATT and CDR2 is SNEGSKA (reference sequence). CDR3 size: 13 residues. The CDR3 region is CSAREEANYGYTF. CDR3 nucleotide sequence: TGCAGTGCTAGAGAGGAGGCTAACTATGGCTACACCTTC.

This clonotype showed up just a few times. The chain employs TRBV18 and TRBJ1-5; D ambiguous. Trimming took 3 bases from V and 6 from J, leaving 9 bases between them. The CDR3 is made up of 13 amino acids. Germline values: CDR1 KGHSH, CDR2 LQKENI. CDR3 sequence: CASSPERSQPQHF. CDR3 in DNA: TGTGCCAGCTCACCTGAGCGGAGTCAGCCCCAGCATTTT.

This clonotype was picked up a small number of times. The chain carries TRBV6-1 and TRBJ1-2; D is uncertain. Deletions cut 7 bases from V and 6 bases from J, with 21 bases between. The CDR3 runs 15 residues. From germline, CDR1 is MNHNS and CDR2 SASEGT. In nucleotides, the CDR3 is TGTGCCAGCACCCGACAAGACCCGTTGTACGATGGCTACACCTTC. Translated, it gives CASTRQDPLYDGYTF.

CDR3 sequence: CASSKTGTGSQPQHF. The CDR3 coding sequence is TGTGCCAGCAGTAAGACCGGGACAGGGAGTCAGCCCCAGCATTTT. The genes are TRBV28 and TRBJ1-5; the match to TRBD1 covers 9 bases. CDR1 is MDHEN and CDR2 is SYDVKM in the germline V gene. The CDR3 totals 15 residues. Germline trimming cut 5 bases from V and 6 bases from J; bases unmatched to any gene: 8.

As to this clonotype: A much larger clone lies a single base off, so this may be a read error. This chain joins TRBV7-2 and TRBJ2-7, with 9 bases that match TRBD2. Germline CDR1 and CDR2: SGHTA and FQGNSA. The CDR3 runs to 15 residues. CDR3 in amino acids: CANSSWAGGGEEQYF. DNA for the CDR3: TGTGCCAACAGCAGCTGGGCGGGAGGGGGGGAGGAGCAGTACTTC.

In this sample, this clonotype turned up many times. The rearrangement uses TRBV12-3 or TRBV12-4 and TRBJ2-1, with 7 bases matching TRBD2. The V gene end was trimmed by 3 bases and the J gene end by 10 bases; junction bases not matched to a gene: 9. CDR3 length: 14 residues. As DNA, the CDR3 is TGTGCCAGCAGTTTGGTCGGTACGGGAGGCGAGCAGTTCTTC. Translation gives CASSLVGTGGEQFF.

In this sample, this clonotype turned up a few times. V usage is TRBV6-1 and J usage is TRBJ2-3; the D gene is possibly TRBD2 (5 bases). Trimming shortened V by 6 bases and J by 7 bases, and 17 bases separated the two germline ends. The germline V gene has CDR1 MNHNS and CDR2 SASEGT. The CDR3 has 14 residues. Here the CDR3 reads CASRMEAGRNTQYF. Here the CDR3 DNA reads TGTGCCAGCAGGATGGAGGCAGGACGAAATACGCAGTATTTT.

V usage is TRBV28 and J usage is TRBJ2-7; no firm D call. Trimming stripped 6 bases from V and 3 bases from J, with 9 bases between. This CDR3 is 12 amino acids long. The germline V gene has CDR1 MDHEN and CDR2 SYDVKM. CDR3 protein: CASSPLVYEQYF. CDR3 coding DNA: TGTGCCAGCAGCCCCCTAGTCTACGAGCAGTACTTC.

A few counts support this clonotype. The genes are TRBV6-1 and TRBJ1-2; tentatively, D is TRBD1 (6 bases). The CDR3 contains 13 residues. CDR1 is MNHNS, CDR2 SASEGT, per germline. Trimming removed 3 bases at V and 2 bases at J, with 7 bases between. The DNA of the CDR3 is TGTGCCAGCAGTGACGACAGGAACTATGGCTACACCTTC. Protein product: CASSDDRNYGYTF.

The sample holds many counts of this clonotype. The rearrangement links TRBV19 to TRBJ2-1; D remains ambiguous. CDR1 LNHDA and CDR2 SQIVND come from the germline V gene (reference sequence). The V gene lost 7 bases and the J gene lost 6 bases, with 10 bases spanning the gap. CDR3 size: 12 residues. The CDR3 here is CASNRVRNEQFF. The DNA for the CDR3 is TGTGCCAGTAATAGGGTCCGCAATGAGCAGTTCTTC.

At least ten counts were recorded for this clonotype. The CDR3 region has the DNA TGTGCCAGCAGTTTGTTGAGTGTAAATGAGCAGTTCTTC. This codes for CASSLLSVNEQFF. The chain combines TRBV12-3 or TRBV12-4 with TRBJ2-1, with unresolved D. There are 13 residues in the CDR3. V dropped 3 bases and J dropped 7 bases, with 10 bases sitting between them.

The chain has TRBV5-6 and TRBJ1-2, with unresolved D. Germline CDR1 and CDR2: SGHDT and YYEEEE. V was cut by 5 bases and J by 8 bases, with 19 bases left in between. The CDR3 loop spans 14 amino acids. CDR3: CASSLARRFEGYTF. CDR3 coding DNA: TGTGCCAGCAGTCTGGCAAGGAGATTCGAAGGCTACACCTTC.

This clonotype was seen many times. The rearrangement links TRBV7-2 to TRBJ2-3; 8 nucleotides line up with TRBD2. The CDR3 has 13 residues. Looked up from germline, CDR1 is SGHTA and CDR2 is FQGNSA. After removal of 8 bases from V and 1 base from J, the junction contained 2 bases not matched to a gene. CDR3 sequence: CASATSGTDTQYF. CDR3 sequence (DNA): TGTGCCAGCGCGACTAGCGGCACAGATACGCAGTATTTT.

This clonotype was observed many times. This chain joins TRBV12-3 or TRBV12-4 and TRBJ2-5; D remains unclear. Trimming shortened V by 4 bases and J by 8 bases, and 14 bases separated the two germline ends. CDR3 length equals 13 residues. DNA for the CDR3: TGTGCCAGCAGTTCGATCGTAGTTGACACCCAGTACTTC. This gives the protein CASSSIVVDTQYF.